This is a list of T cell receptor beta chains from one sample in a study of T cell repertoires in cytomegalovirus infection. Each CDR3 protein gets one entry after TCRdb re-called the reads with MiXCR. This table holds fewer than 650,000 distinct CDR3 sequences, 35% to 50% found once. What these receptors recognize is not known. Specimen: cultured PBMCs, collected from culture after CMV antigen stimulation. Receptors were obtained from a human donor in good health (CMV status not recorded). Some clones in this sample may be carry-over from other donors' samples. The CDR3 runs from the conserved cysteine through the conserved F or W. Fields, in order: D gene, J gene, V gene, clone size, CDR3 protein, CDR3 DNA. The D gene is left open where the match is weak. Not every row has a clone size; where given, it reads once, few, many or a size class.

-,TRBJ1-2,TRBV29-1,few,CSVTPLSRNYGYTF,TGCAGCGTGACCCCTCTGAGCCGTAACTATGGCTACACCTTC
TRBD2,TRBJ2-1,TRBV7-2,many,CASSLAAGANEQFF,TGTGCCAGCAGCTTAGCAGCGGGGGCCAATGAGCAGTTCTTC
TRBD2,TRBJ2-1,TRBV30,-,CAWTGLAGGAYNEQFF,TGTGCCTGGACCGGACTAGCGGGAGGCGCCTACAATGAGCAGTTCTTC
TRBD1,TRBJ2-1,TRBV28,-,CASSLGDRGDEQFF,TGTGCCAGCAGTTTGGGAGACAGGGGGGATGAGCAGTTCTTC
-,TRBJ2-2,TRBV28,-,CASSLGSGANTGELFF,TGTGCCAGCAGTTTAGGGAGCGGCGCGAACACCGGGGAGCTGTTTTTT
TRBD1,TRBJ1-1,TRBV7-8,many,CASSLLRGRIGNTEAFF,TGTGCCAGCAGCTTATTAAGGGGGCGCATCGGAAACACTGAAGCTTTCTTT
TRBD2,TRBJ2-3,TRBV7-2,-,CASSLGALAADTQYF,TGTGCCAGCAGCTTAGGCGCCCTAGCGGCAGATACGCAGTATTTT
-,TRBJ2-7,TRBV11-2,many,CASSLPGSFSYEQYF,TGTGCCAGCAGCTTGCCCGGGTCCTTCTCCTACGAGCAGTACTTC
TRBD1,TRBJ1-6,TRBV6-8,-,CASSSRTGSWDSPLHF,TGTGCCAGCAGTTCGCGGACAGGGTCATGGGATTCACCCCTCCACTTT
-,TRBJ1-2,TRBV5-4,-,CASSLLTDDNYGYTF,TGTGCCAGCAGCTTGCTGACGGATGATAACTATGGCTACACCTTC
-,TRBJ2-2,TRBV6-1,-,CASSYLAGQELFF,TGTGCCAGCAGTTACCTGGCGGGACAGGAGCTGTTTTTT
-,TRBJ2-7,TRBV7-6,few,CASSSPNMARLNEQYF,TGTGCCAGCAGTTCCCCTAACATGGCCCGGCTTAACGAGCAGTACTTC
-,TRBJ2-6,TRBV19,-,CASSIWVAGANVLTF,TGTGCCAGTAGTATATGGGTTGCTGGGGCCAACGTCCTGACTTTC
-,TRBJ2-5,TRBV24-1,-,CATSDPGGQQETQYF,TGTGCCACCAGTGACCCGGGGGGCCAACAAGAGACCCAGTACTTC
-,TRBJ2-2,TRBV3-1,few,CASGLGLANTGELFF,TGTGCCAGCGGCCTCGGGCTGGCGAACACCGGGGAGCTGTTTTTT
-,TRBJ2-7,TRBV7-9,-,CASSPRARYEQYF,TGTGCCAGCAGCCCGAGGGCCCGCTACGAGCAGTACTTC
-,TRBJ2-7,TRBV28,-,CASNSRTPNEQYF,TGTGCCAGCAACTCACGGACCCCAAACGAGCAGTACTTC
TRBD1,TRBJ1-4,TRBV7-8,few,CASSLGQGDEKLFF,TGTGCCAGCAGCCTCGGACAGGGAGATGAAAAACTGTTTTTT
TRBD2,TRBJ2-1,TRBV19,few,CASSSLTSGGRNEQFF,TGTGCCAGTAGTTCCTTGACTAGCGGGGGGAGGAATGAGCAGTTCTTC
-,TRBJ2-7,TRBV7-2,many,CASSLDLSEQYF,TGTGCCAGCAGCTTAGATTTGAGCGAGCAGTACTTC
-,TRBJ1-2,TRBV7-2,many,CASSPVKGLYGYTF,TGTGCCAGCAGCCCCGTGAAGGGCCTCTATGGCTACACCTTC
-,TRBJ2-3,TRBV15,-,CATSRALQGGTDTQYF,TGTGCCACCAGCAGAGCGCTTCAGGGCGGCACAGATACGCAGTATTTT